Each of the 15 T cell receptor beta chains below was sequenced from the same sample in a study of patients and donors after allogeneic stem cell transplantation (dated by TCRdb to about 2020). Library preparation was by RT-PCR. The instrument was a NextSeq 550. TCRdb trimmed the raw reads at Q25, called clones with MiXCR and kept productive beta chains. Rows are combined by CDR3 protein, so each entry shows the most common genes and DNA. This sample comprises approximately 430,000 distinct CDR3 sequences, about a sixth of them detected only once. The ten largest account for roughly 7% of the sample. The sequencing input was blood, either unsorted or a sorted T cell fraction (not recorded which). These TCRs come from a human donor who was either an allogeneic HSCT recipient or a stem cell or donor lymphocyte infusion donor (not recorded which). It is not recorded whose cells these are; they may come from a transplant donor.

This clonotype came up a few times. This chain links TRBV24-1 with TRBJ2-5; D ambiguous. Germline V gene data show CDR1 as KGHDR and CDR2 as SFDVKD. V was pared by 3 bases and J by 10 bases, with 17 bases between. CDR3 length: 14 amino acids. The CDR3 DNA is TGTGCCACCAGTGATCTTGCAGTAACCCTTGGCCAGTACTTC. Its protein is CATSDLAVTLGQYF.

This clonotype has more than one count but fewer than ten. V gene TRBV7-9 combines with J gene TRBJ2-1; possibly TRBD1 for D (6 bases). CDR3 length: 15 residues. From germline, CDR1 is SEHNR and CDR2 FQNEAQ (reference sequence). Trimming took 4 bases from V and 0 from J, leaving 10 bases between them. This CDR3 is CASSSRTVSYNEQFF. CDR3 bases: TGTGCCAGCAGCTCAAGGACAGTCTCCTACAATGAGCAGTTCTTC.

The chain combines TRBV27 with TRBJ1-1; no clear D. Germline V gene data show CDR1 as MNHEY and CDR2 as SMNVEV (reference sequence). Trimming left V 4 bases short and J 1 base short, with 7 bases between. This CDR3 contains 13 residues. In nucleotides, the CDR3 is TGTGCCAGCAGTTCCCTAACGAACACTGAAGCTTTCTTT. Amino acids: CASSSLTNTEAFF.

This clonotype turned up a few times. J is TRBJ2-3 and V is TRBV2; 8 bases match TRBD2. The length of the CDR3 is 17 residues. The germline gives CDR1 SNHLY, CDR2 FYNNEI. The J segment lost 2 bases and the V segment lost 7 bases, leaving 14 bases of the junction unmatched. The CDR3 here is CASNTFGAGGYTDTQYF. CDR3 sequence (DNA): TGTGCCAGCAACACTTTTGGGGCGGGAGGCTACACAGATACGCAGTATTTT.

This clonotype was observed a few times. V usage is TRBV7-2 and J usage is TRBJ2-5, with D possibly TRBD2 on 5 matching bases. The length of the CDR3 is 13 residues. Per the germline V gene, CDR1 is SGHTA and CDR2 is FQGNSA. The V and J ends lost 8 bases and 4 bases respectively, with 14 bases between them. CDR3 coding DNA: TGTGCCAGCGCCCCGGGATGGAGAGAGACCCAGTACTTC. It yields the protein CASAPGWRETQYF.

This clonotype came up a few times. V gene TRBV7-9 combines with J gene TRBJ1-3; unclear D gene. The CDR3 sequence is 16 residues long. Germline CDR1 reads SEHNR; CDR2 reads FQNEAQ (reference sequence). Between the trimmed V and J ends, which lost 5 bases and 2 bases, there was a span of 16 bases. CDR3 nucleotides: TGTGCCAGCAGCCAACCGGAGGCAGCCACTGGAAACACCATATATTTT. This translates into CASSQPEAATGNTIYF.

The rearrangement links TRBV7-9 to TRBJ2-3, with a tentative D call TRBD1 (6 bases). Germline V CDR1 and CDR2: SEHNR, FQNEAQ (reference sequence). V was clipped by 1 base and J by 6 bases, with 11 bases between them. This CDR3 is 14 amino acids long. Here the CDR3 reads CASSLVGARDTQYF. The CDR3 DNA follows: TGTGCCAGCAGCTTAGTGGGGGCGCGGGATACGCAGTATTTT.

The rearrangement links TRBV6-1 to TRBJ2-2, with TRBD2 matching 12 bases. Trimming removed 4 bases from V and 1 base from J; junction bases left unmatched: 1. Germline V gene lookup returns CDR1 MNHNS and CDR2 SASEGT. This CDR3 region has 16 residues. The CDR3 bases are TGTGCCAGCAGTGGACTAGCGGGGGTGAACACCGGGGAGCTGTTTTTT. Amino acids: CASSGLAGVNTGELFF.

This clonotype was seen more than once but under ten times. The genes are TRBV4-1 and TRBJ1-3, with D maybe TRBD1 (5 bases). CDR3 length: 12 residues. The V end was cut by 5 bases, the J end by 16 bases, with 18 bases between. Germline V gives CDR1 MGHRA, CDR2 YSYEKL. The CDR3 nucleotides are TGCGCCAGCAGCACAGAGGGCAGGGTCCAGTATTTT. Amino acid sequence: CASSTEGRVQYF.

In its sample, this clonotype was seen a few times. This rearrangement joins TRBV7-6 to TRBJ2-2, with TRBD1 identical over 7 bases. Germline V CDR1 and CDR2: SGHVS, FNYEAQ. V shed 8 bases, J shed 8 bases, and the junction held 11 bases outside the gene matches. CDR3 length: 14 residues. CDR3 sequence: CASGNPGQKGELFF. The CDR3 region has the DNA TGTGCCAGCGGAAACCCGGGACAGAAAGGGGAGCTGTTTTTT.

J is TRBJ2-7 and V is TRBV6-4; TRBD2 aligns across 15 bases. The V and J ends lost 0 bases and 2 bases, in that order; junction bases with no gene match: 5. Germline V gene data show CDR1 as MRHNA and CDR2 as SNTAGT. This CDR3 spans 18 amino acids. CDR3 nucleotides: TGTGCCAGCAGTGACTCCGGGACTAGCGGGGGGCCCCCCTACGAGCAGTACTTC. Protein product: CASSDSGTSGGPPYEQYF.

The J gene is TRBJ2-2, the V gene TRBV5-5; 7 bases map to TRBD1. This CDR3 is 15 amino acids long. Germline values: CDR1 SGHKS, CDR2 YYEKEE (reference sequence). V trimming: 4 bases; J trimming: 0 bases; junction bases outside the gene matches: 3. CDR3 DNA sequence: TGTGCCAGCAGCCAGGGACAGACGAACACCGGGGAGCTGTTTTTT. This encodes CASSQGQTNTGELFF. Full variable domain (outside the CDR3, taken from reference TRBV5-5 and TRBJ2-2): DAGVTQSPTHLIKTRGQQVTLRCSPISGHKSVSWYQQVLGQGPQFIFQYYEKEERGRGNFPDRFSARQFPNYSSELNVNALLLGDSALYLCASSQGQTNTGELFFGEGSRLTVL.

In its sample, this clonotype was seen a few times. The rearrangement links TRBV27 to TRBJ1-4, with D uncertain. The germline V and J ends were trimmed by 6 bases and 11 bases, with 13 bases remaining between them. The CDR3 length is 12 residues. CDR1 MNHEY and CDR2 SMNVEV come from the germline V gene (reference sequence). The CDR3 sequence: CASRNQRGKLFF. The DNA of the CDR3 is TGTGCCAGCAGGAACCAACGCGGTAAACTGTTTTTT.

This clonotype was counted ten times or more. The CDR3, as DNA: TGTGCCAGCAGCTTAGCATCTGGCGGGGCCACAGATACGCAGTATTTT. It codes for CASSLASGGATDTQYF. The chain couples TRBV7-2 to TRBJ2-3; TRBD2 is a possible D gene (6 bases). Germline lookup yields CDR1 SGHTA and CDR2 FQGNSA. The CDR3 length is 16 residues. V lost 0 bases and J 2 bases, leaving 12 bases between the germline ends.

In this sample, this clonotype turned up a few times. CDR3 sequence (DNA): TGTGCCAGCAGTGGCCGGGACAGTTACTACAATGAGCAGTTCTTC. Encoded protein: CASSGRDSYYNEQFF. The chain combines TRBV25-1 with TRBJ2-1; 7 bases map to TRBD1. The germline gives CDR1 MGHDK, CDR2 SYGVNS. V gave up 4 bases and J gave up 3 bases; unmatched junction bases: 6. This CDR3 spans 15 amino acids.